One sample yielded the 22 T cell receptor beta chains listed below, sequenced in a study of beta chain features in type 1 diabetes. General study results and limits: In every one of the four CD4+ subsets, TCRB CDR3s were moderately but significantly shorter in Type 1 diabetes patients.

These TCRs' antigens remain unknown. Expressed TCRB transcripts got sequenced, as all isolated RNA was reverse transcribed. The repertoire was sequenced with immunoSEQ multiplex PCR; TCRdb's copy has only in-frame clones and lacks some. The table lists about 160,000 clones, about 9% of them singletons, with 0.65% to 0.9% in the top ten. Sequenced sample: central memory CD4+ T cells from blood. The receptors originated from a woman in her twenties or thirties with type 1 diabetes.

CDR3 nucleotides: TGTGCCAGCAGCTTGGGCCGGGATCAGCCCCAGCATTTT. This encodes CASSLGRDQPQHF. V is TRBV5-6 and J is TRBJ1-5; no firm D call. With 0 bases removed from V and 5 bases from J, the gap between germline ends came to 6 bases. The CDR3 spans 13 residues. CDR1 and CDR2 (germline): SGHDT, YYEEEE.

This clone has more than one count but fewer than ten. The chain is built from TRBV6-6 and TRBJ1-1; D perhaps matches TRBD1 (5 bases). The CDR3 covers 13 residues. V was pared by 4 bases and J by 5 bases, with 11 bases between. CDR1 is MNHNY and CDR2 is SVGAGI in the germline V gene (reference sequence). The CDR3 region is CASSSPGQTEAFF. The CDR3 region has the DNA TGTGCCAGCAGTTCCCCCGGACAAACTGAAGCTTTCTTT.

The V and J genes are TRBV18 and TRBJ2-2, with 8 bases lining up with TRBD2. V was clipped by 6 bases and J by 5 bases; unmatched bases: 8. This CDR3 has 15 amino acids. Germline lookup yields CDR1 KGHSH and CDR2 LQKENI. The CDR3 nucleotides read TGTGCCAGCTCTTCGGCGGGAGGAGGAACCGGGGAGCTGTTTTTT. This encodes CASSSAGGGTGELFF.

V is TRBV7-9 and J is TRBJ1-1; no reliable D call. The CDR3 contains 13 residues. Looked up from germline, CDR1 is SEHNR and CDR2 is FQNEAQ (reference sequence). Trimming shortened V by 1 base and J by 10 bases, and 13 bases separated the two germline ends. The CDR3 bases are TGTGCCAGCAGCTTAGGCTTTGTGGCTGGAGCTTTCTTT. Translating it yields CASSLGFVAGAFF.

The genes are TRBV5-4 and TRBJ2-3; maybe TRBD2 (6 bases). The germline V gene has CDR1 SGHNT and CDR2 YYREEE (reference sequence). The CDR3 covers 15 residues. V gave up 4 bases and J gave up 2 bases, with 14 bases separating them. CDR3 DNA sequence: TGTGCCAGCAGCGGTGGAGGGTTGGACACAGATACGCAGTATTTT. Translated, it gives CASSGGGLDTDTQYF.

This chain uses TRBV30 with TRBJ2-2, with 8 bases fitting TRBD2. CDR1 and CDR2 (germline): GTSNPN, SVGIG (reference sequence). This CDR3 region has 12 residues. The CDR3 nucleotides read TGTTCGAGCGGGAGTTACACCGGGGAGCTGTTTTTT. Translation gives CSSGSYTGELFF.

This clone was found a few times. The CDR3 region has the DNA TGTGCCAGCAGTTCAGCGTCCAACTATGGCTACACCTTC. Protein sequence: CASSSASNYGYTF. This chain links TRBV28 with TRBJ1-2; unclear D gene. The CDR3 totals 13 residues. Trimming left V 4 bases short and J 2 bases short, with 8 bases between. Looked up from germline, CDR1 is MDHEN and CDR2 is SYDVKM.

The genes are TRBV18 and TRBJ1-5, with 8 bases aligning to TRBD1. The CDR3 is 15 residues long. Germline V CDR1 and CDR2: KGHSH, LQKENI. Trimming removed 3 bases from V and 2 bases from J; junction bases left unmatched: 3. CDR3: CASSPDRVGNQPQHF. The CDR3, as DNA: TGTGCCAGCTCACCGGACAGGGTCGGCAATCAGCCCCAGCATTTT.

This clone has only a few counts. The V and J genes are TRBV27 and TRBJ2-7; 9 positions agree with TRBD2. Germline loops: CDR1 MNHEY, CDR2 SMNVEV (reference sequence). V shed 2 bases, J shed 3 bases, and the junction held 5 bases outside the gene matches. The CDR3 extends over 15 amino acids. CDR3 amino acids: CASSLGSGSYYEQYF. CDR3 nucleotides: TGTGCCAGCAGTTTAGGTAGCGGGAGTTACTACGAGCAGTACTTC.

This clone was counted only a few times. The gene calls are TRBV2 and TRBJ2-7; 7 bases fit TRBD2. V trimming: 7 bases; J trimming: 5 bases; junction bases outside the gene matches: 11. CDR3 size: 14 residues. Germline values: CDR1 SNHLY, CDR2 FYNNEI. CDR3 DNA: TGTGCCAGCAAACCGGGACTATCAAACGACGAGCAGTACTTC. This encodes CASKPGLSNDEQYF.

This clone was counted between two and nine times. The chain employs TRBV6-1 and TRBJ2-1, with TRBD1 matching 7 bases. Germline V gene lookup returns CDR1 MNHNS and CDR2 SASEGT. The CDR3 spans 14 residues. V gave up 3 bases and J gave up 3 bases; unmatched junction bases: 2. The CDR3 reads CASSEGTDYNEQFF. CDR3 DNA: TGTGCCAGCAGTGAGGGGACAGACTACAATGAGCAGTTCTTC.

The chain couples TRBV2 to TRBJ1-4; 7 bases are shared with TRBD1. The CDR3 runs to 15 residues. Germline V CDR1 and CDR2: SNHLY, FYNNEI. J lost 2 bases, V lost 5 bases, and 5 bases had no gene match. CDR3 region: CASSFEGATNEKLFF. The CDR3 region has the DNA TGTGCCAGCAGTTTCGAGGGGGCCACTAATGAAAAACTGTTTTTT. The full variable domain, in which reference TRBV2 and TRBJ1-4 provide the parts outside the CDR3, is EPEVTQTPSHQVTQMGQEVILRCVPISNHLYFYWYRQILGQKVEFLVSFYNNEISEKSEIFDDQFSVERPDGSNFTLKIRSTKLEDSAMYFCASSFEGATNEKLFFGSGTQLSVL.

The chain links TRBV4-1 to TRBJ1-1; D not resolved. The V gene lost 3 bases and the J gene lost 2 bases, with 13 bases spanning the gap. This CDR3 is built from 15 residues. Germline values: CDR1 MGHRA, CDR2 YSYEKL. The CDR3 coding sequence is TGCGCCAGCAGCCACCAGGCGACCGGCAACACTGAAGCTTTCTTT. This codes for CASSHQATGNTEAFF.

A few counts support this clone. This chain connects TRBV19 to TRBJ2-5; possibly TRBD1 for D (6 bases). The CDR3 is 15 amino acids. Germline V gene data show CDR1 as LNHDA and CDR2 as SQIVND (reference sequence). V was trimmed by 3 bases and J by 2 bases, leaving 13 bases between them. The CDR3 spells CASSIRQDFQETQYF. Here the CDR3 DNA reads TGTGCCAGTAGTATCCGACAGGACTTTCAAGAGACCCAGTACTTC. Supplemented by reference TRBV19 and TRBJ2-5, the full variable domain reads DGGITQSPKYLFRKEGQNVTLSCEQNLNHDAMYWYRQDPGQGLRLIYYSQIVNDFQKGDIAEGYSVSREKKESFPLTVTSAQKNPTAFYLCASSIRQDFQETQYFGPGTRLLVL.

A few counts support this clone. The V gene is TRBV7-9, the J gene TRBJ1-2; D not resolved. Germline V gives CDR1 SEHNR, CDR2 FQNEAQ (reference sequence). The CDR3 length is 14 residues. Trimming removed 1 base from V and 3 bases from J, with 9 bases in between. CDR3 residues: CASSLDGQDYGYTF. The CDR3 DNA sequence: TGTGCCAGCAGCTTAGACGGTCAGGACTATGGCTACACCTTC.

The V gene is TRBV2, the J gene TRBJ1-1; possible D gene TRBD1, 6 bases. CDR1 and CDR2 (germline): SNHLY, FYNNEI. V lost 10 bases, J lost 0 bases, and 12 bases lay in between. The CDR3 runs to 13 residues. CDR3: CATIGQLNTEAFF. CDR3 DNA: TGTGCCACCATAGGACAGTTGAACACTGAAGCTTTCTTT.

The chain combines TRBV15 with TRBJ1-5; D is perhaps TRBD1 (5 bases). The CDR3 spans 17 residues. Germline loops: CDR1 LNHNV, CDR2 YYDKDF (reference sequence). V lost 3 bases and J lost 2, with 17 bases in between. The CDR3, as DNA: TGTGCCACCAGCAGGAGAGGGCGGGGCAGCGGCAATCAGCCCCAGCATTTT. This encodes CATSRRGRGSGNQPQHF.

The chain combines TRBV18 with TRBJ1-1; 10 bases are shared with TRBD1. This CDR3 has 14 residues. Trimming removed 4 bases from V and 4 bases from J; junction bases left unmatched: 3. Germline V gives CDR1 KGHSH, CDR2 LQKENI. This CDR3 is CASSQRTGGTEAFF. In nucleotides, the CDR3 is TGTGCCAGCTCACAAAGGACAGGGGGCACTGAAGCTTTCTTT.

The CDR3 DNA is TGTGCCAGCAGCGTTAACCCTGGTAAGCACACTGAAGCTTTCTTT. It encodes CASSVNPGKHTEAFF. The chain uses TRBV9 and TRBJ1-1, with D uncertain. Trimming removed 2 bases at V and 3 bases at J, with 14 bases between. Germline CDR1 SGDLS, CDR2 YYNGEE. This CDR3 has 15 residues.

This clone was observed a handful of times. The CDR3 DNA is TGTGCCAGCAGCTGGGGACAGGGGGCGGCGGGAGAGACCCAGTACTTC. Translated, it gives CASSWGQGAAGETQYF. The V gene is TRBV5-6, the J gene TRBJ2-5; 12 bases are a match to TRBD1. V gave up 3 bases and J gave up 4 bases; unmatched junction bases: 7. The V gene's germline CDR1 is SGHDT and CDR2 YYEEEE. There are 16 residues in the CDR3.

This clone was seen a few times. CDR3 nucleotides: TGTGCCAGCTCACTCGAGTACTCCGAGCAGTACTTC. This gives the protein CASSLEYSEQYF. The chain joins TRBV18 to TRBJ2-7; unclear D gene. Germline lookup yields CDR1 KGHSH and CDR2 LQKENI. The CDR3 consists of 12 residues. Trimming left V 4 bases short and J 6 bases short, with 10 bases between. Combining the CDR3 with reference TRBV18 and TRBJ2-7 gives the whole variable domain NAGVMQNPRHLVRRRGQEARLRCSPMKGHSHVYWYRQLPEEGLKFMVYLQKENIIDESGMPKERFSAEFPKEGPSILRIQQVVRGDSAAYFCASSLEYSEQYFGPGTRLTVT.

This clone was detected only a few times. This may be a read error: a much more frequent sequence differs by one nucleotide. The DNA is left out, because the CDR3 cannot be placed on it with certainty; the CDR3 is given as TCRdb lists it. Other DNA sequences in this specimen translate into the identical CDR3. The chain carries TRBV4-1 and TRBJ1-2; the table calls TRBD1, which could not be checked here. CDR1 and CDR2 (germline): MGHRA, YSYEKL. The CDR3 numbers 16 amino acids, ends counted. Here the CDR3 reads CASSQDSLDNYYGYTF.